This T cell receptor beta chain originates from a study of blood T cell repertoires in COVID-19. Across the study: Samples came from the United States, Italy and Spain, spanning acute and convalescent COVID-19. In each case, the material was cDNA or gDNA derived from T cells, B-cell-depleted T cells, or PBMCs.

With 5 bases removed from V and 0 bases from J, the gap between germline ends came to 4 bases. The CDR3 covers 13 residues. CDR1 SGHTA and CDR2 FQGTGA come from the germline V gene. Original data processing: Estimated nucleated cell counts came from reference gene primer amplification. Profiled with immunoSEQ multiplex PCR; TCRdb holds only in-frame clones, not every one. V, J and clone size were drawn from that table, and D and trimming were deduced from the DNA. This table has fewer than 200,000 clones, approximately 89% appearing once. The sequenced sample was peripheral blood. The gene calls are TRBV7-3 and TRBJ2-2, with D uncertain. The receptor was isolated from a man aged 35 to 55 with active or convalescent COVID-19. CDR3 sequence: CASSPSNTGELFF. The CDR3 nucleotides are TGTGCCAGCAGCCCTTCGAACACCGGGGAGCTGTTTTTT. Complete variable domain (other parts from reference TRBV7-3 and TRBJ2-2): GAGVSQTPSNKVTEKGKYVELRCDPISGHTALYWYRQSLGQGPEFLIYFQGTGAADDSGLPNDRFFAVRPEGSVSTLKIQRTERGDSAVYLCASSPSNTGELFFGEGSRLTVL.